The T cell receptor beta chain described here comes from a study of blood T cell repertoires in COVID-19. Sequenced by immunoSEQ multiplex PCR; TCRdb stores in-frame clones only, minus some. The sample lists 250,000 to 400,000 clones, about 87% occurring once. Note on this clone: Other DNA sequences in this sample translate to the same CDR3.

V shed 3 bases, J shed 0 bases, and the junction held 3 bases outside the gene matches. The CDR3 spans 15 residues. Germline V CDR1 and CDR2: LNHDA, SQIVND (reference sequence). The chain carries TRBV19 and TRBJ1-2, with TRBD1 identical over 8 bases. The sample consisted of peripheral blood. The TCR originated in a woman aged 25 to 39 with COVID-19, enrolled during active disease. This chain's CDR3 is CASSIGTGTNYGYTF. The CDR3 region has the DNA TGTGCCAGTAGTATCGGGACAGGTACTAACTATGGCTACACCTTC.